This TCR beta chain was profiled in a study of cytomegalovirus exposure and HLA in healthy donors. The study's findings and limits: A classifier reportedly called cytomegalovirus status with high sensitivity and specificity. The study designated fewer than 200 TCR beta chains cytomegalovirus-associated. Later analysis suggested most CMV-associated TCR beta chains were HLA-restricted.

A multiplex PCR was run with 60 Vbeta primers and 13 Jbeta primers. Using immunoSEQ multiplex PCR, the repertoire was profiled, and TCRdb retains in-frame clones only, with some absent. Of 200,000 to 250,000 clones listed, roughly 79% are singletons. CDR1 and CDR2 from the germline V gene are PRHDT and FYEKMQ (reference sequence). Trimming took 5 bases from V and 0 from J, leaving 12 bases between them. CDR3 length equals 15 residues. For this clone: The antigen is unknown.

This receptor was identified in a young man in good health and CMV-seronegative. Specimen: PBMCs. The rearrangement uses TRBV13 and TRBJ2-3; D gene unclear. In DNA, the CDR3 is TGTGCCAGCAGCCTTACCCCAGGAAGCACAGATACGCAGTATTTT. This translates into CASSLTPGSTDTQYF.